What follows are 26 T cell receptor beta chains derived from one specimen sequenced in a study of Graves' ophthalmopathy and Graves' hyperthyroidism. RNA transcripts were the template, and TCR beta CDR3 regions were amplified from them. Second-round multiplex PCR came after first-round RT-PCR with HTBI primers. TCRdb called the multiplex PCR reads again in MiXCR, with one record for every CDR3 protein. The sample lists around 470,000 distinct CDR3 sequences, about an eighth seen once, with over 7.5% in the top ten. The sequenced sample was blood. These receptors originate from a woman in her twenties or thirties with Graves' ophthalmopathy.

Comment on this clonotype: Germline and junction disagree at one end, which may indicate a read error. This chain connects TRBV6-2 or TRBV6-3 to TRBJ2-7, with D perhaps TRBD1 or TRBD2 (7 bases each). Germline loops: CDR1 MNHEY, CDR2 SVGEGT. The CDR3 is 15 residues long. The DNA of the CDR3 is TGTGCCAGCACCCTCCGACAGGGACTATCCTACGAGCAGTGCTTC. Translated: CASTLRQGLSYEQCF.

In this sample, this clonotype turned up many times. CDR3 amino acids: CASSFAGPTYEQYF. The CDR3 nucleotides are TGTGCCAGCAGCTTTGCGGGTCCCACCTACGAGCAGTACTTC. This chain uses TRBV11-2 with TRBJ2-7; a possible D gene is TRBD2 (5 bases). Trimming removed 3 bases at V and 2 bases at J, with 11 bases between. The CDR3 has 14 amino acids. Per the germline V gene, CDR1 is SGHAT and CDR2 is FQNNGV.

The rearrangement uses TRBV6-2 or TRBV6-3 and TRBJ2-7; 7 bases are a match to TRBD1. Trimming cost V 8 bases and J 2 bases; bases outside gene matches: 6. Per the germline V gene, CDR1 is MNHEY and CDR2 is SVGEGT. The CDR3 runs to 13 residues. DNA of the CDR3: TGTGCCAGCGACAGGGACACGACCTACGAGCAGTACTTC. Its translation: CASDRDTTYEQYF.

This clonotype came up many times. The rearrangement uses TRBV29-1 and TRBJ1-1; unclear D gene. The CDR3 runs to 11 residues. Germline CDR1 is SQVTM and CDR2 is ANQGSEA. V shed 4 bases and J shed 6 bases, with 9 bases lying between them. As DNA, the CDR3 is TGCAGCGTTGTATGGGAAGCTGAAGCTTTCTTT. Protein: CSVVWEAEAFF.

The table lists this clonotype with a few counts. The rearrangement links TRBV27 to TRBJ1-5; D is undetermined. V was trimmed by 6 bases and J by 5 bases, leaving 14 bases between them. Germline V gene data show CDR1 as MNHEY and CDR2 as SMNVEV (reference sequence). The CDR3 loop spans 14 amino acids. CDR3 in DNA: TGTGCCAGCAGCAAAGGGCCTCCTTATCAGCCCCAGCATTTT. This translates into CASSKGPPYQPQHF.

This clonotype was found many times. The V gene is TRBV10-3, the J gene TRBJ1-2; perhaps TRBD1 as D (5 bases). This CDR3 is built from 13 residues. V lost 3 bases and J lost 2, with 7 bases in between. Per germline, CDR1 ENHRY and CDR2 SYGVKD. CDR3 nucleotide sequence: TGTGCCATCAGTGACAGGGTAAACTATGGCTACACCTTC. It translates to CAISDRVNYGYTF.

This clonotype has just a few counts. The chain employs TRBV6-4 and TRBJ2-5; TRBD1 might be the D (6 bases). Germline V gives CDR1 MRHNA, CDR2 SNTAGT. This CDR3 region has 18 residues. Trimming removed 0 bases at V and 2 bases at J, with 19 bases between. The CDR3 DNA sequence: TGTGCCAGCAGTGACTCACAATGGGGACAATCTCTTCAAGAGACCCAGTACTTC. It specifies CASSDSQWGQSLQETQYF.

Concerning this clonotype: Possible read error: a much larger clone is one base away. V gene TRBV12-3 or TRBV12-4 combines with J gene TRBJ1-1, with a possible D match to TRBD1 (5 bases). This CDR3 is 13 amino acids long. The DNA for the CDR3 is TGTACCAGCAACCCGGGGGGGGACACTGAAGCTTTCTTT. This gives the protein CTSNPGGDTEAFF.

This clonotype was counted at least ten times. This chain connects TRBV7-2 to TRBJ2-7; D perhaps matches TRBD2 (6 bases). The CDR3 spans 15 residues. V lost 6 bases and J 3 bases, leaving 18 bases between the germline ends. CDR1 is SGHTA, CDR2 FQGNSA, per germline. The chain's CDR3 is CASRSYPGVGYEQYF. The DNA for the CDR3 is TGTGCCAGCAGATCCTACCCGGGGGTGGGCTACGAGCAGTACTTC.

This clonotype was recorded at least ten times. At one end, the junction sequence differs from germline, possibly due to a read error. The V call is TRBV6-1, the J call TRBJ1-1, with 9 bases fitting TRBD1. This CDR3 region has 16 residues. Per the germline V gene, CDR1 is MNHNS and CDR2 is SASEGT. The CDR3 coding sequence is TGTGCCAGCAGTGAAACAAGGGCTGAGGACAGGGGTGAAGCTCTCTTT. Translation gives CASSETRAEDRGEALF.

This clonotype has a handful of counts. CDR3 in DNA: TGTGCCACCAGCAGAGATTCAGGGGGTGACTACGAGCAGTACTTC. Residues: CATSRDSGGDYEQYF. The chain is built from TRBV15 and TRBJ2-7; 7 positions match TRBD1. Germline CDR1 LNHNV, CDR2 YYDKDF (reference sequence). The V gene end was trimmed by 0 bases and the J gene end by 3 bases; junction bases not matched to a gene: 5. The CDR3 is 15 residues long.

This clonotype was recorded at least ten times. The rearrangement joins TRBV5-1 to TRBJ2-7; D unclear. V was trimmed by 4 bases and J by 0 bases, leaving 11 bases between them. This CDR3 has 14 amino acids. Germline-derived CDR1 and CDR2 are SGHRS and YFSETQ. CDR3 sequence (DNA): TGCGCCAGCAGCATCCCCGGGTCCTCCTACGAGCAGTACTTC. This translates into CASSIPGSSYEQYF.

The table lists this clonotype with many counts. The V and J genes are TRBV19 and TRBJ2-7, with a tentative D call TRBD2 (5 bases). The V gene lost 5 bases and the J gene lost 5 bases, with 16 bases spanning the gap. The CDR3 length is 14 residues. From germline, CDR1 is LNHDA and CDR2 SQIVND (reference sequence). The CDR3 region is CASSFSGGRNEQYF. The CDR3 region has the DNA TGTGCCAGTAGTTTCAGCGGAGGAAGGAACGAGCAGTACTTC. The entire variable domain, with the rest obtained from reference TRBV19 and TRBJ2-7, is as follows: DGGITQSPKYLFRKEGQNVTLSCEQNLNHDAMYWYRQDPGQGLRLIYYSQIVNDFQKGDIAEGYSVSREKKESFPLTVTSAQKNPTAFYLCASSFSGGRNEQYFGPGTRLTVT.

The chain joins TRBV20-1 to TRBJ2-5; TRBD1 matches at 7 bases. The CDR3 sequence is 15 residues long. Per germline, CDR1 DFQATT and CDR2 SNEGSKA (reference sequence). In DNA form, the CDR3 reads TGCCCCCTAGACGACGGGACAGTTAACCAAGAGACCCAGTACTTC. It specifies CPLDDGTVNQETQYF.

This clonotype was seen a few times. The rearrangement joins TRBV5-1 to TRBJ2-7, with 12 positions matching TRBD1. The CDR3 consists of 15 residues. The ends lost 0 bases at V and 5 bases at J; junction bases unmatched: 3. The germline V gene encodes CDR1 SGHRS and CDR2 YFSETQ. Here the CDR3 reads CASSLGGTGGDEQYF. In DNA, the CDR3 is TGCGCCAGCAGCTTGGGAGGGACAGGGGGCGACGAGCAGTACTTC.

As regards this clonotype: The CDR3 does not close with the conserved phenylalanine or tryptophan, likely indicating a read error. The chain uses TRBV28 and TRBJ1-3, with 8 bases aligning to TRBD1. CDR3 length equals 15 residues. J was trimmed by 3 bases and V by 2 bases; bases with no gene match: 3. CDR1 is MDHEN and CDR2 is SYDVKM in the germline V gene. In DNA form, the CDR3 reads TGTGCCAGCAGTTTAGCAGGGGGCAGTGGAAACACCATATATGTT. Encoded protein: CASSLAGGSGNTIYV.

This clonotype was picked up a small number of times. The V gene is TRBV7-3, the J gene TRBJ1-1; tentatively, D is TRBD1 (6 bases). The V gene's germline CDR1 is SGHTA and CDR2 FQGTGA. CDR3 length equals 17 residues. Trimming took off 1 base at V and 0 bases at J, with 15 bases between the two ends. The CDR3 loop reads CASSLMFPGALNTEAFF. The CDR3 coding sequence is TGTGCCAGCAGCTTAATGTTTCCGGGGGCCCTGAACACTGAAGCTTTCTTT.

This clonotype was counted ten times or more. The rearrangement links TRBV7-9 to TRBJ2-5; tentatively, D is TRBD1 or TRBD2 (5 bases each). V shed 5 bases and J shed 2 bases, with 15 bases lying between them. The length of the CDR3 is 15 residues. Germline loops: CDR1 SEHNR, CDR2 FQNEAQ (reference sequence). CDR3 DNA: TGTGCCAGCAGCAAAAATGAGGGGCCTCAAGAGACCCAGTACTTC. Its translation is CASSKNEGPQETQYF.

The chain links TRBV6-5 to TRBJ1-6, with no clear D. V lost 0 bases to trimming and J lost 8 bases, with 11 bases between them. The length of the CDR3 is 15 residues. Germline CDR1 is MNHEY and CDR2 is SVGAGI. CDR3 sequence (DNA): TGTGCCAGCAGTTACTCCGGGGAGGTTGATTCACCCCTCCACTTT. Translated, it gives CASSYSGEVDSPLHF.

This clonotype was counted at least ten times. This sequence joins TRBV30 and TRBJ1-6; the match to TRBD1 covers 9 bases. Trimming cost V 2 bases and J 10 bases; bases outside gene matches: 6. This CDR3 contains 14 residues. Germline CDR1 and CDR2: GTSNPN and SVGIG (reference sequence). CDR3 nucleotide sequence: TGTGCCTGGAGTCGGGACAGGGTGGAATCACCCCTCCACTTT. Amino acid sequence: CAWSRDRVESPLHF.

This clonotype was found a few times. The junction and the germline gene differ at one end; a read error may be behind it. V is TRBV6-2 or TRBV6-3 and J is TRBJ2-1; 12 nucleotides match TRBD2. This CDR3 has 15 amino acids. Germline V lookup: CDR1 MNHEY, CDR2 SVGEGT. CDR3 nucleotides: TGTGCCAGCAGTTACTCGACTAGCGGGAGTTATGAGAAGTTCTTC. Translation: CASSYSTSGSYEKFF.

The CDR3 DNA sequence: TGTGCCAGCAGTAGGACAGGGGTAACCTCAGATACGCAGTATTTT. Amino acids: CASSRTGVTSDTQYF. The chain carries TRBV6-1 and TRBJ2-3, with TRBD1 matching over 9 bases. Germline V gives CDR1 MNHNS, CDR2 SASEGT. There are 15 residues in the CDR3. V was clipped by 5 bases and J by 4 bases; unmatched bases: 7.

This clonotype occurred many times. V and J are TRBV6-5 and TRBJ1-3; maybe TRBD1 (6 bases). V lost 0 bases to trimming and J lost 2 bases, with 8 bases between them. The germline gives CDR1 MNHEY, CDR2 SVGAGI. The CDR3 consists of 15 residues. CDR3 coding DNA: TGTGCCAGCAGTTACTCCCGGGACACTGGAAACACCATATATTTT. Encoded protein: CASSYSRDTGNTIYF.

This chain connects TRBV20-1 to TRBJ2-7; weak D call: TRBD2 (5 bases). CDR1 is DFQATT and CDR2 is SNEGSKA in the germline V gene (reference sequence). V lost 0 bases, J lost 9 bases, and 9 bases lay in between. The CDR3 runs to 11 residues. The CDR3, as DNA: TGCAGTGCTAGAGATATGAGGGCGCAGTACTTC. Its translation: CSARDMRAQYF.

V and J are TRBV3-1 and TRBJ1-1; weak D call: TRBD1 (6 bases). Looked up from germline, CDR1 is LGHDT and CDR2 is YNNKEL (reference sequence). This CDR3 has 15 residues. Trimming took off 3 bases at V and 1 base at J, with 12 bases between the two ends. CDR3 region: CASSHGGRGNTEAFF. CDR3 DNA: TGTGCCAGCAGCCATGGGGGGCGGGGGAACACTGAAGCTTTCTTT.

This clonotype was found a few times. The chain couples TRBV28 to TRBJ2-7; D remains unclear. Trimming took off 5 bases at V and 4 bases at J, with 9 bases between the two ends. The V gene's germline CDR1 is MDHEN and CDR2 SYDVKM. The CDR3 runs to 12 residues. CDR3 protein: CASSMGTYEQYF. The CDR3, as DNA: TGTGCCAGCAGTATGGGTACGTACGAGCAGTACTTC.